The TCR beta chain described here comes from a study of patients and donors after allogeneic stem cell transplantation. Many counts were recorded for this clonotype. Trimming cost V 4 bases and J 4 bases; bases outside gene matches: 6. This CDR3 contains 16 residues. CDR1 and CDR2 from the germline V gene are MDHEN and SYDVKM. TCRdb ran MiXCR on the RT-PCR reads and lists one entry per CDR3 protein. The sample lists fewer than 250,000 distinct CDR3 sequences; 12% to 15% were seen once. Sequencing was performed on blood, either unsorted or a sorted T cell fraction (not recorded which). The source is a human donor who was either an allogeneic HSCT recipient or a stem cell or donor lymphocyte infusion donor (not recorded which). It is not recorded whose cells these are; they may come from a transplant donor. This chain connects TRBV28 to TRBJ2-3; 12 bases line up with TRBD2. The CDR3 sequence: CASSSLLAGGPDTQYF. The CDR3 coding sequence is TGTGCCAGCAGTTCGCTACTAGCGGGAGGCCCAGATACGCAGTATTTT.